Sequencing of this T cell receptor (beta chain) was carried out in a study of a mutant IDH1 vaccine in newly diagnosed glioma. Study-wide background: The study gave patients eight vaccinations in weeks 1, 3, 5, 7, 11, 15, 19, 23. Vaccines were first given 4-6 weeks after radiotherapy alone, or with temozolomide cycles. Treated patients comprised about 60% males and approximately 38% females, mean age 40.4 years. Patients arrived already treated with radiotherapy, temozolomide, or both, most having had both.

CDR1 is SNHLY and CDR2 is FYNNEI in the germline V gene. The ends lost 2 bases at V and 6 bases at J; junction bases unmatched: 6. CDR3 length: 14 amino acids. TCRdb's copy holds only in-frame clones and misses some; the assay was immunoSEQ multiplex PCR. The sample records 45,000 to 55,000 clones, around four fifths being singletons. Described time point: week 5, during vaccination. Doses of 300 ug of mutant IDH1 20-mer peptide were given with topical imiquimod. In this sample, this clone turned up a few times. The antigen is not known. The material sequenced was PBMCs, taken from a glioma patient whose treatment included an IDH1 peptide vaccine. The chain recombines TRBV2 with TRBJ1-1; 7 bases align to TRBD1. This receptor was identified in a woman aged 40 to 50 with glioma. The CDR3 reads CASSEKTGIPEAFF. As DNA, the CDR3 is TGTGCCAGCAGTGAAAAGACAGGGATCCCTGAAGCTTTCTTT.